The rows below give T cell receptor beta chains drawn from one sample of a study of blood T cell repertoires in COVID-19. The repertoire was sequenced with immunoSEQ multiplex PCR; TCRdb's copy has only in-frame clones and lacks some. The data contain 220,000 or so clones, about four fifths of them seen just once; the ten biggest clones take up 1.3%. Sequenced input: PBMCs or T cells enriched from blood (not recorded which). All receptors derive from a woman in her thirties or forties with acute COVID-19. Each CDR3 is given with its conserved first and last residue. The order of the fields is V gene, J gene, CDR3 protein.

v_gene: TRBV30
j_gene: TRBJ2-7
CDR3aa: CAWSALLAYEQYF

v_gene: TRBV7-9
j_gene: TRBJ1-6
CDR3aa: CASRPRGNNSPLHF

v_gene: TRBV15
j_gene: TRBJ2-1
CDR3aa: CATSALGRGNEQFF

v_gene: TRBV19
j_gene: TRBJ2-7
CDR3aa: CASSAGDRSFSYEQYF

v_gene: TRBV6-2/TRBV6-3
j_gene: TRBJ2-1
CDR3aa: CASSYNQGGRNEQFF

v_gene: TRBV19
j_gene: TRBJ1-5
CDR3aa: CASSPTGHSNQPQHF

v_gene: TRBV11-2
j_gene: TRBJ2-1
CDR3aa: CASSLGLDKSNEQFF

v_gene: TRBV10-1
j_gene: TRBJ2-3
CDR3aa: CASSASTDTQYF

v_gene: TRBV10-2
j_gene: TRBJ2-1
CDR3aa: CASRDTGTGHNEQFF

v_gene: TRBV7-8
j_gene: TRBJ2-7
CDR3aa: CASSRGAGPAYEQYF

v_gene: TRBV2
j_gene: TRBJ1-2
CDR3aa: CASSYTGGGDGYTF

v_gene: TRBV4-3
j_gene: TRBJ1-1
CDR3aa: CASSQAMGQWVNTEAFF

v_gene: TRBV12-2
j_gene: TRBJ2-5
CDR3aa: CASRLVGLALGRETQYF

v_gene: TRBV14
j_gene: TRBJ1-1
CDR3aa: CASSQDRFTEAFF

v_gene: TRBV11-2
j_gene: TRBJ1-6
CDR3aa: CASSPLEGGNSPLHF

v_gene: TRBV7-2
j_gene: TRBJ2-7
CDR3aa: CASSLGFGGEQYF

v_gene: TRBV7-7
j_gene: TRBJ2-3
CDR3aa: CASSRGLADTDTQYF

v_gene: TRBV30
j_gene: TRBJ2-7
CDR3aa: CAWNRGTYEQYF

v_gene: TRBV2
j_gene: TRBJ1-1
CDR3aa: CASREGRNTEAFF

v_gene: TRBV5-1
j_gene: TRBJ2-5
CDR3aa: CASSLNTGEKTQYF

v_gene: TRBV6-2/TRBV6-3
j_gene: TRBJ1-5
CDR3aa: CASSFGGQPQHF

v_gene: TRBV20-1
j_gene: TRBJ2-1
CDR3aa: CSASSQGNNEQFF

v_gene: TRBV7-2
j_gene: TRBJ1-3
CDR3aa: CASSNPGLGAGNTIYF

v_gene: TRBV30
j_gene: TRBJ2-7
CDR3aa: CAWSVGGHSYEQYF

v_gene: TRBV18
j_gene: TRBJ2-7
CDR3aa: CASSPTGREQYF

v_gene: TRBV19
j_gene: TRBJ1-2
CDR3aa: CASSLGGPGYGYTF

v_gene: TRBV27
j_gene: TRBJ2-7
CDR3aa: CASSFGQRYEQYF

v_gene: TRBV15
j_gene: TRBJ1-5
CDR3aa: CATAGGKDQPQHF

v_gene: TRBV27
j_gene: TRBJ2-5
CDR3aa: CASSPLAGGLETQYF

v_gene: TRBV4-3
j_gene: TRBJ1-3
CDR3aa: CASSRGLLGGNTIYF

v_gene: TRBV27
j_gene: TRBJ1-2
CDR3aa: CASSLWGGAVGYTF

v_gene: TRBV30
j_gene: TRBJ2-3
CDR3aa: CASTSGTDTQYF

v_gene: TRBV24-1
j_gene: TRBJ1-1
CDR3aa: CATSDGTGKAFF

v_gene: TRBV11-3
j_gene: TRBJ2-1
CDR3aa: CASSRAGSYNEQFF

v_gene: TRBV9
j_gene: TRBJ2-1
CDR3aa: CASSEGLAGSYEQFF

v_gene: TRBV5-6
j_gene: TRBJ2-7
CDR3aa: CASSAGTGYPYEQYF

v_gene: TRBV12-3/TRBV12-4
j_gene: TRBJ1-4
CDR3aa: CASSLTALEKLFF

v_gene: TRBV4-2
j_gene: TRBJ1-1
CDR3aa: CASSQEGSKNTEAFF

v_gene: TRBV6-5
j_gene: TRBJ2-5
CDR3aa: CASSYRGGARGETQYF

v_gene: TRBV4-1
j_gene: TRBJ2-7
CDR3aa: CASSQAGTGIYEQYF

v_gene: TRBV19
j_gene: TRBJ2-3
CDR3aa: CASSALAGGEDTQYF

v_gene: TRBV7-2
j_gene: TRBJ2-2
CDR3aa: CASSLEGAGWNTGELFF

v_gene: TRBV5-4
j_gene: TRBJ2-1
CDR3aa: CASSLASGSQNEQFF

v_gene: TRBV30
j_gene: TRBJ2-5
CDR3aa: CARRQGGTQYF

v_gene: TRBV11-3
j_gene: TRBJ2-1
CDR3aa: CASSREQGAPGNEQFF

v_gene: TRBV7-6
j_gene: TRBJ2-3
CDR3aa: CASSLGTYYSSTDTQYF

v_gene: TRBV27
j_gene: TRBJ1-3
CDR3aa: CASSLSKGSGNTIYF

v_gene: TRBV16
j_gene: TRBJ1-4
CDR3aa: CASRDRGRTNEKLFF

v_gene: TRBV27
j_gene: TRBJ1-1
CDR3aa: CASSPAARVGGTEAFF